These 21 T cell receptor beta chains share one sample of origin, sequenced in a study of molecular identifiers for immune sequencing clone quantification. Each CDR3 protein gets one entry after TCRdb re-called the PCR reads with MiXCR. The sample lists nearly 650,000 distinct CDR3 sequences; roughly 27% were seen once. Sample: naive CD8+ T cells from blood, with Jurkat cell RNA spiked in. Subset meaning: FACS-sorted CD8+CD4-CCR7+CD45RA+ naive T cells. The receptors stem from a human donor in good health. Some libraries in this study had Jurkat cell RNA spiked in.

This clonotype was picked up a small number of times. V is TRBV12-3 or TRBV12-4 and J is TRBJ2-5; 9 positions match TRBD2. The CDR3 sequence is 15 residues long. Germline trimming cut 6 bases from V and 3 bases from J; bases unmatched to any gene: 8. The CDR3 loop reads CASRHRLAGEETQYF. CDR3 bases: TGTGCCAGCAGGCACAGATTAGCGGGGGAAGAGACCCAGTACTTC.

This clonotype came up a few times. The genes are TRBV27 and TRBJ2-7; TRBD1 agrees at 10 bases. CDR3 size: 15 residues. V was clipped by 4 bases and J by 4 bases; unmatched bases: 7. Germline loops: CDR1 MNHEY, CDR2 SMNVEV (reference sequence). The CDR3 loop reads CASSSRQGAAYEQYF. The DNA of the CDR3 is TGTGCCAGCAGTTCCCGACAGGGGGCGGCATACGAGCAGTACTTC.

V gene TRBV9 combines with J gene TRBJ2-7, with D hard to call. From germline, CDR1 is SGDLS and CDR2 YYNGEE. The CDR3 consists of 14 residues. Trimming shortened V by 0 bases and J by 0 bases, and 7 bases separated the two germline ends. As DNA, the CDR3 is TGTGCCAGCAGCGTAGGTCTTCGCTCCTACGAGCAGTACTTC. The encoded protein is CASSVGLRSYEQYF. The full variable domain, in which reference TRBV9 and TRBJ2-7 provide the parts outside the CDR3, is DSGVTQTPKHLITATGQRVTLRCSPRSGDLSVYWYQQSLDQGLQFLIQYYNGEERAKGNILERFSAQQFPDLHSELNLSSLELGDSALYFCASSVGLRSYEQYFGPGTRLTVT.

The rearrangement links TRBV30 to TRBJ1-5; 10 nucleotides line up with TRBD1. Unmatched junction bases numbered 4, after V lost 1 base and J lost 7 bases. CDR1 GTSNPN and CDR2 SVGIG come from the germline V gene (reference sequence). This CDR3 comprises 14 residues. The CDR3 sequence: CAWSGGQGVQPQHF. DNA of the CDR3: TGTGCCTGGAGTGGCGGACAGGGGGTCCAGCCCCAGCATTTT.

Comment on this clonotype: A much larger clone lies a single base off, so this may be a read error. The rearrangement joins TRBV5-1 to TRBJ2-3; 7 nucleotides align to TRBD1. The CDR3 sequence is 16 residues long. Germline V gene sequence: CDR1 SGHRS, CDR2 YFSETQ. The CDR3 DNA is TGCGCCAGCAGCTGGGGACAGCCGGGATACACAGATACGCTGTATTTT. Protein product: CASSWGQPGYTDTLYF. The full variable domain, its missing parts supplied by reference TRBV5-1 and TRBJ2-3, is KAGVTQTPRYLIKTRGQQVTLSCSPISGHRSVSWYQQTPGQGLQFLFEYFSETQRNKGNFPGRFSGRQFSNSRSEMNVSTLELGDSALYLCASSWGQPGYTDTLYFGPGTRLTVL.

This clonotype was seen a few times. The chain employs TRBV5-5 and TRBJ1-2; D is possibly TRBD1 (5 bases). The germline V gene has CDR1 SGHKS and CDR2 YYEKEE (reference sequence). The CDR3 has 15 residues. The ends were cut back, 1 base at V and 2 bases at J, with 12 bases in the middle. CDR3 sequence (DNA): TGTGCCAGCAGCTTGTTGGCGACAGCAAACTATGGCTACACCTTC. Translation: CASSLLATANYGYTF.

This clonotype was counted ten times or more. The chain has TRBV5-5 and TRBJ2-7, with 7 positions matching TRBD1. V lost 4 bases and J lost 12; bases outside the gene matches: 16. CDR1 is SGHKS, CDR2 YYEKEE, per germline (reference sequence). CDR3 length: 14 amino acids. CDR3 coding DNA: TGTGCCAGCAGCCTCAATTACGACAGGGTATTATGGTACTTC. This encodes CASSLNYDRVLWYF.

The DNA of the CDR3 is TGTGCCAGCGTCCCGGGACAGAGCACAGATACGCAGTATTTT. As protein: CASVPGQSTDTQYF. V gene TRBV6-6 combines with J gene TRBJ2-3; 7 bases align to TRBD1. Germline-derived CDR1 and CDR2 are MNHNY and SVGAGI (reference sequence). The V segment lost 8 bases and the J segment 0 bases; nucleotides outside the gene matches: 5. The CDR3 contains 14 residues.

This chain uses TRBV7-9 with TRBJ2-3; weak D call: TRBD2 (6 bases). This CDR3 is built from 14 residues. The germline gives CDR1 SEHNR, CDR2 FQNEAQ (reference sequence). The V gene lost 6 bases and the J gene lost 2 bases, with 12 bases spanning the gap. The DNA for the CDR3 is TGTGCCAGCAGTTGGGGGGAGAACACAGATACGCAGTATTTT. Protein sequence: CASSWGENTDTQYF.

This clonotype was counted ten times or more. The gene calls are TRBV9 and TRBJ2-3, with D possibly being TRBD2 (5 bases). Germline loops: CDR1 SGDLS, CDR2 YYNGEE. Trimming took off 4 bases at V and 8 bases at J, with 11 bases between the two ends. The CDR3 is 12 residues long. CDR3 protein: CASSPDSRTQYF. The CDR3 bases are TGTGCCAGCAGCCCGGACTCCCGTACGCAGTATTTT.

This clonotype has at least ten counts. In nucleotides, the CDR3 is TGTGCCAGCAGTAAGGAGGGGAACGAGCAGTACTTC. This gives the protein CASSKEGNEQYF. The V call is TRBV7-9, the J call TRBJ2-7; a weak D match, TRBD2 (6 bases). V lost 6 bases and J lost 5, with 11 bases in between. Germline V gene sequence: CDR1 SEHNR, CDR2 FQNEAQ (reference sequence). The CDR3 runs 12 residues.

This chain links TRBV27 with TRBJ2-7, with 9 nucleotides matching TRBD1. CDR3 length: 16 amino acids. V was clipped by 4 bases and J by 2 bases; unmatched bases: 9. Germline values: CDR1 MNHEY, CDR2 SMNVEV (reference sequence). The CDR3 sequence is CASSSATGTGTYEQYF. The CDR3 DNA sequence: TGTGCCAGCAGTTCGGCTACCGGGACAGGGACCTACGAGCAGTACTTC.

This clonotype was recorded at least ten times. The CDR3 reads CASGPIRPGTAYTDTQYF. CDR3 nucleotide sequence: TGTGCCAGCGGCCCTATCCGTCCCGGGACAGCCTACACAGATACGCAGTATTTT. The chain joins TRBV2 to TRBJ2-3; TRBD1 agrees at 7 bases. The CDR3 length is 18 residues. Looked up from germline, CDR1 is SNHLY and CDR2 is FYNNEI. V was pared by 8 bases and J by 2 bases, with 19 bases of the junction left unmatched.

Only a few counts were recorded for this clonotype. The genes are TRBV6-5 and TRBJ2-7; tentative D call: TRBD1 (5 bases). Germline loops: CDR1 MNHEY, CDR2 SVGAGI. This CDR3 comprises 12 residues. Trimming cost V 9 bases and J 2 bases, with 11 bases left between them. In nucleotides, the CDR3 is TGTGCCAGTCGCGACAGCGCCTACGAGCAGTACTTC. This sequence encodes CASRDSAYEQYF.

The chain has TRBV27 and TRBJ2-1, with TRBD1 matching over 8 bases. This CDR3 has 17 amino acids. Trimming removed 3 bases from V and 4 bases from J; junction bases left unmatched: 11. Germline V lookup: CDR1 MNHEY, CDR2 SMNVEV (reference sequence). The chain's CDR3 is CASSFNLQGVNYNEQFF. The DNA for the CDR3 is TGTGCCAGCAGTTTTAACTTACAGGGGGTTAATTACAATGAGCAGTTCTTC.

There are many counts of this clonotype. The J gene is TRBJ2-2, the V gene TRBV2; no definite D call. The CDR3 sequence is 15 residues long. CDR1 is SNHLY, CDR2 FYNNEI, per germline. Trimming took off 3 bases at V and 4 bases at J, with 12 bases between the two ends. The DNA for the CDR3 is TGTGCCAGCAGTGATCCGGACGTCGTCACCGGGGAGCTGTTTTTT. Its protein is CASSDPDVVTGELFF.

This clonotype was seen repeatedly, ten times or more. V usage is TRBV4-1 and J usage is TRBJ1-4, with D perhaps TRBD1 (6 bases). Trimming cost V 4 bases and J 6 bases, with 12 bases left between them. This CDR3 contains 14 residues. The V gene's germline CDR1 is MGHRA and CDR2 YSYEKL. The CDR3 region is CASSLGRGHEKLFF. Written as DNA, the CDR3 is TGCGCCAGCAGCCTAGGCAGGGGCCATGAAAAACTGTTTTTT.

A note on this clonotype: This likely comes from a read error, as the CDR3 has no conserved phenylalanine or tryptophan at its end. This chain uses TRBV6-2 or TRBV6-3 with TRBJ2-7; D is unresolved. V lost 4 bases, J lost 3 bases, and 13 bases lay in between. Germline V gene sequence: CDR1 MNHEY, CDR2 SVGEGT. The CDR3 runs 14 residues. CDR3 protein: CASSLGQFVYEQYL. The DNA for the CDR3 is TGTGCCAGCAGTTTAGGGCAATTCGTCTACGAGCAGTACCTC.

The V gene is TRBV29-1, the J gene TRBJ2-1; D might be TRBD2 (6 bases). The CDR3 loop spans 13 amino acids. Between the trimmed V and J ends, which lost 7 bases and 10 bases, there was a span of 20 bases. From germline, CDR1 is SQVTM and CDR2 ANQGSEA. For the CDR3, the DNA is TGCAGCGCTAGGGAGATCGGGGGAGAGGAGCAGTTCTTC. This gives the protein CSAREIGGEEQFF.

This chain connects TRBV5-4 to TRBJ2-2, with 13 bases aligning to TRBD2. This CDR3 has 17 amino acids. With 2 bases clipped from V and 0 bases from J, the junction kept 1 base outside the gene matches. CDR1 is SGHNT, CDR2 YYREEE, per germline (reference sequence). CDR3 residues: CASSLGTSGANTGELFF. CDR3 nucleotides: TGTGCCAGCAGCTTAGGGACTAGCGGGGCGAACACCGGGGAGCTGTTTTTT.

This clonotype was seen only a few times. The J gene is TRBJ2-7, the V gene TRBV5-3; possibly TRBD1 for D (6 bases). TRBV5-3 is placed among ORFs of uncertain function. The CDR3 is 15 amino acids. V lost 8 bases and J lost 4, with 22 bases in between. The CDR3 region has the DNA TGTGCCAGCAATTTGGAAGCCGGGACAAAATACGAGCAGTACTTC. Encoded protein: CASNLEAGTKYEQYF.